This is a list of T cell receptor beta chains from one sample in a study of blood T cell repertoires in COVID-19. Assay: immunoSEQ multiplex PCR; the TCRdb copy retains only in-frame clones and omits some. This sample has around 59,000 clones, with 70% to 90% found just once. The sample taken for sequencing was peripheral blood. The source of these receptors is a man in his 60s with acute or convalescent COVID-19. CDR3s include the opening cysteine and the closing phenylalanine or tryptophan. Fields, in order: J gene, V gene, clone size, D gene, CDR3 DNA, CDR3 protein. A D gene is named only where the DNA matches it firmly. Size tells how often a clone was seen (once, few, many) or the class of an expanded clone, and some rows leave it out.

>TRBJ2-7|TRBV9|-|TRBD1
TGTGCCAGCTCCGCCGGAGGGCAGGGGGCGAGGGAGCAGTACTTC
CASSAGGQGAREQYF
>TRBJ2-2|TRBV28|once|TRBD2
TGTGCCATCCCGACGGGACTAGCGGGGGGCGGCACCGGGGAGCTGTTTTTT
CAIPTGLAGGGTGELFF
>TRBJ2-1|TRBV19|-|TRBD1
TGTGCCAGTAGTATAGGGCAGGGGGCGTACAATGAGCAGTTCTTC
CASSIGQGAYNEQFF
>TRBJ1-5|TRBV11-2|-|TRBD1
TGTGCCAGCAGCCCGACAGGGGCGGGCAATCAGCCCCAGCATTTT
CASSPTGAGNQPQHF
>TRBJ1-2|TRBV6-6|-|-
TGTGCCAGCAGTTACGGCGGCCCGCGAGGCTACACCTTC
CASSYGGPRGYTF
>TRBJ1-2|TRBV7-3|-|-
TGTGCCAGCAGTTCTCAGGGACTCGGCGGCTACACCTTC
CASSSQGLGGYTF
>TRBJ2-2|TRBV3-1/TRBV3-2|-|-
TGTGCCAGCAGCCAAGATCTTGCCGGGTCCGGGGAGCTGTTTTTT
CASSQDLAGSGELFF
>TRBJ1-5|TRBV19|-|-
TGTGCCAGTAGTATAGTAGGGGAAAAGCCCCAGCATTTT
CASSIVGEKPQHF
>TRBJ1-6|TRBV2|few|TRBD1
TGTGCCAGCAGCGTCCAGGGGGAAAATTCACCCCTCCACTTT
CASSVQGENSPLHF
>TRBJ2-5|TRBV5-1|-|TRBD2
TGCGCCAGCAGCTCAAGGACTAGTTCCCAGACCCAGTACTTC
CASSSRTSSQTQYF
>TRBJ1-2|TRBV20-1|-|-
TGCAGTGCAGGACTTAACTATGGCTACACCTTC
CSAGLNYGYTF
>TRBJ1-6|TRBV6-5|-|-
TGTGCCAGCATTCTCACCAACAATAATTCACCCCTCCACTTT
CASILTNNNSPLHF
>TRBJ2-7|TRBV6-5|few|-
TGTGCCAGCAGTTCGGACATCTCCTACGAGCAGTACTTC
CASSSDISYEQYF
>TRBJ1-2|TRBV28|-|-
TGTGCCAGCAGCCCCATCTCCTACGGGGGATATGGCTACACCTTC
CASSPISYGGYGYTF
>TRBJ2-5|TRBV2|-|-
TGTGCCAGCAGTGAGCGGGGACTCGGGACCCAGTACTTC
CASSERGLGTQYF
>TRBJ2-7|TRBV7-2|-|TRBD2
TGTGCCAGCACCCCCAGCGGGGGGCTTACCTACGAGCAGTACTTC
CASTPSGGLTYEQYF
>TRBJ1-1|TRBV6-5|-|-
TGTGCCTGTCTGTTGGGAGTAAACACTGAAGCTTTCTTT
CACLLGVNTEAFF
>TRBJ2-1|TRBV15|-|-
TGTGCCACCAGCAGGGGTAGTGCAGGATACAATGAGCAGTTCTTC
CATSRGSAGYNEQFF
>TRBJ1-2|TRBV19|-|TRBD1
TGTGCCAGTAGGGACCCACGGGGACAGGGGGCCTATGGCTACACCTTC
CASRDPRGQGAYGYTF
>TRBJ2-6|TRBV24-1|-|TRBD1
TGTGCCACCAGTGACTCGGGACAGTCCTCCTTCGCTGGGGCCAACGTCCTGACTTTC
CATSDSGQSSFAGANVLTF
>TRBJ2-3|TRBV6-6|-|-
TGTGCCAGCAGTCCCACGGGACGGGGGACCCGCACAGATACGCAGTATTTT
CASSPTGRGTRTDTQYF
>TRBJ2-2|TRBV6-5|once|-
TGTGCCAGCAGTTACTCGACACCCCCCGGGGAGCTGTTTTTT
CASSYSTPPGELFF
>TRBJ2-1|TRBV27|-|TRBD1
TGTGCCAGCAGTTTTAGGGGGGACAGGGCCTACAATGAGCAGTTCTTC
CASSFRGDRAYNEQFF
>TRBJ2-7|TRBV27|-|TRBD2
TGTGCCAGCAGTTTATTGACTAGCGCGGCCTACGAGCAGTACTTC
CASSLLTSAAYEQYF
>TRBJ1-1|TRBV27|-|-
TGTGCCAGCAGCCCGACAGTAGAGACTCGGAACACTGAAGCTTTCTTT
CASSPTVETRNTEAFF
>TRBJ2-3|TRBV5-6|-|TRBD2
TGTGCCAGCAGCTTGGGACTTGCGGGGGGCACAGATACGCAGTATTTT
CASSLGLAGGTDTQYF
>TRBJ2-7|TRBV11-2|-|TRBD2
TGTGCCAGCAGCTTAGGTATCGGGGGGGAGCAGTACTTC
CASSLGIGGEQYF
>TRBJ1-4|TRBV11-2|-|-
TGTGCCAGCAGCTTCAGGGCAACTAATGAAAAACTGTTTTTT
CASSFRATNEKLFF
>TRBJ1-1|TRBV10-3|-|-
TGTGCCATCAGTGAGGGGGGGACTGAAGCTTTCTTT
CAISEGGTEAFF
>TRBJ2-1|TRBV19|-|-
TGTGCCAGTAGTAGGCAGGGCAATGAGCAGTTCTTC
CASSRQGNEQFF
>TRBJ2-5|TRBV6-1|-|TRBD1
TGTGCCAGCAGTGAAGTTCGTCGGACAGGGGGTGAGACCCAGTACTTC
CASSEVRRTGGETQYF
>TRBJ1-5|TRBV7-8|-|-
TGTGCCAGCAGCTCCCAAACAGGGATTAATCAGCCCCAGCATTTT
CASSSQTGINQPQHF
>TRBJ2-2|TRBV29-1|-|TRBD2
TGCAGCGTTTCGGGGGGAAAGGGGACCGGGGAGCTGTTTTTT
CSVSGGKGTGELFF
>TRBJ1-1|TRBV6-5|-|TRBD1
TGTGCCAGCAGTTACATAGGGGGCGGTACTGAAGCTTTCTTT
CASSYIGGGTEAFF
>TRBJ1-1|TRBV27|-|-
TGTGCCAGCAGTCCTTCCGGTTACACTGAAGCTTTCTTT
CASSPSGYTEAFF
>TRBJ2-5|TRBV3-1/TRBV3-2|once|TRBD2
TGTGCCAGCAGCCAAGAGAGAGCGGGGGTCCGGGAGACCCAGTACTTC
CASSQERAGVRETQYF
>TRBJ1-2|TRBV4-2|-|-
TGTGCCAGCAGCCAAGTCGACCTAGATAACTATGGCTACACCTTC
CASSQVDLDNYGYTF
>TRBJ2-3|TRBV2|-|-
TGTGCCAGCAGTGGTGAAGAAGGGGTTGCGGATACGCAGTATTTT
CASSGEEGVADTQYF
>TRBJ2-3|TRBV27|-|TRBD2
TGTGCCAGCAGTTTGGGGAGCGGGGGGATCGCGGATACGCAGTATTTT
CASSLGSGGIADTQYF
>TRBJ1-1|TRBV15|-|-
TGTGCCACCAGCACAAACCCGGGGGAAGCTTTCTTT
CATSTNPGEAFF
>TRBJ2-1|TRBV7-3|-|TRBD2
TGTGCCAGCAGCTTTACTAGCGGGGGAATCTACAATGAGCAGTTCTTC
CASSFTSGGIYNEQFF
>TRBJ2-3|TRBV7-3|-|TRBD2
TGTGCCAGCAGCTCTGGACTAGGTGCAGATACGCAGTATTTT
CASSSGLGADTQYF
>TRBJ2-7|TRBV7-9|-|TRBD1
TGTGCCAGCAGCTTAGGAGACAGGGTATTCCACGAGCAGTACTTC
CASSLGDRVFHEQYF
>TRBJ1-2|TRBV10-2|-|TRBD1
TGCGCCACCATGGGACAGGGAATTAACTATGGCTACACCTTC
CATMGQGINYGYTF
>TRBJ2-2|TRBV24-1|-|-
TGTGCCACCAGTGATTTGAGCTACACCGGGGAGCTGTTTTTT
CATSDLSYTGELFF
>TRBJ2-7|TRBV21-1|-|-
TGTGCCAGCAGCACTGGGACAGGCAAACACGAGCAGTACTTC
CASSTGTGKHEQYF
>TRBJ1-1|TRBV7-8|-|TRBD1
TGTGCCAGCAGCCCCAGGACAGGGATAAAGAACACTGAAGCTTTCTTT
CASSPRTGIKNTEAFF
>TRBJ1-2|TRBV7-9|-|-
TGTGCCAGCAGCGCAGTCGGGGGTGGCTACACCTTC
CASSAVGGGYTF
>TRBJ1-4|TRBV5-1|-|TRBD1
TGCGCCAGCAGCGGACTGACAGGGCAAAATGAAAAACTGTTTTTT
CASSGLTGQNEKLFF
>TRBJ2-5|TRBV20-1|-|-
TGCAGTGCCAGCCAAGAGACCCAGTACTTC
CSASQETQYF
>TRBJ2-1|TRBV30|medium-sized|TRBD2
TGTGCCTGGAGTCTGGCGGGAGTCAGTGAGCAGTTCTTC
CAWSLAGVSEQFF
>TRBJ1-4|TRBV6-1|-|-
TGTGCCAGCAGTGAATGGGCGGAAAAACTGTTTTTT
CASSEWAEKLFF
>TRBJ2-7|TRBV7-2|-|-
TGTGCCAGCAGCCCCGGGCAGGGAAACTACGAGCAGTACTTC
CASSPGQGNYEQYF